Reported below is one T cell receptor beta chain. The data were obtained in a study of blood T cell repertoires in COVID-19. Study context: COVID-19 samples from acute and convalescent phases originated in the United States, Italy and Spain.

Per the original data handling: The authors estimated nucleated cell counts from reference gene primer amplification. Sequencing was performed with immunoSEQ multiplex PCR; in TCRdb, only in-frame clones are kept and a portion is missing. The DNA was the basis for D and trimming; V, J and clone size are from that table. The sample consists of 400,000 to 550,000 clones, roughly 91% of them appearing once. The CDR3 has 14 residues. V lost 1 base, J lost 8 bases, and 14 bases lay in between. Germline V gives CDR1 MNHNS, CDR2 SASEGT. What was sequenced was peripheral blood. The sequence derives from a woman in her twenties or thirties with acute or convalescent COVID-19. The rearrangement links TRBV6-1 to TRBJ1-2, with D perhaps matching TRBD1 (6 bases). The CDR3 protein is CASSEEGTILGYTF. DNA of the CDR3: TGTGCCAGCAGTGAAGAGGGGACAATCCTCGGCTACACCTTC.